The present T cell receptor (beta chain) was sequenced within a study of T cell responses to AZD1222 COVID-19 vaccine. Notes on the study in general: Nearly half of the spike-specific TCRs reportedly recognize variant regions that carry no mutations.

Trimming took off 4 bases at V and 5 bases at J, with 11 bases between the two ends. From germline, CDR1 is LNHDA and CDR2 SQIVND (reference sequence). This CDR3 contains 13 residues. TCRdb keeps only in-frame clones here, not all; method: immunoSEQ multiplex PCR. The sample holds about 120,000 clones, roughly 85% seen once. This clone was observed once. No antigen is known for it. The V call is TRBV19, the J call TRBJ1-1, with a weak D call TRBD1 (5 bases). This sequence originates from an adult in good health. The sequenced sample was peripheral blood, obtained on day 0 of MenACWY control vaccination. CDR3 nucleotides: TGTGCCAGTAGTACTTCCGGGGGAACTGAAGCTTTCTTT. It specifies CASSTSGGTEAFF.